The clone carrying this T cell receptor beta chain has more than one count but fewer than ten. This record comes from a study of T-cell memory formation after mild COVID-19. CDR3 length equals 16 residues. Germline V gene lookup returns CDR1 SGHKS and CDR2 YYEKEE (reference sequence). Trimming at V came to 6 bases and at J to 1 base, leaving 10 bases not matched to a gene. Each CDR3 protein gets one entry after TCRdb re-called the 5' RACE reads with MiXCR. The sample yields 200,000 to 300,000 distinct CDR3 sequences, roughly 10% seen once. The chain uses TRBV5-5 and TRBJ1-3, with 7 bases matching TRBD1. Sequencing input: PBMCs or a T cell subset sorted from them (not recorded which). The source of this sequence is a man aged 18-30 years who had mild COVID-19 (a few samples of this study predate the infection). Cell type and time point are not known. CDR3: CASTKGALRSGNTIYF. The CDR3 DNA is TGTGCCAGCACCAAGGGGGCGCTTCGGTCTGGAAACACCATATATTTT.